The 20 T cell receptor beta chains listed next were all sequenced from one sample in a study of cytomegalovirus exposure and HLA in healthy donors. The PCR used 60 Vbeta and 13 Jbeta primers. Clones were read by immunoSEQ multiplex PCR, and TCRdb kept only the in-frame ones, dropping some. The table has 150,000 to 200,000 clones, 80% to 85% seen once. The sample consisted of PBMCs. These receptors all come from a girl aged 2 to 9 in good health and CMV-seropositive.

This clone was recorded a few times. The chain recombines TRBV5-4 with TRBJ1-2, with a tentative D call TRBD1 (5 bases). The ends were cut back, 4 bases at V and 3 bases at J, with 16 bases in the middle. The CDR3 extends over 15 amino acids. CDR1 SGHNT and CDR2 YYREEE come from the germline V gene (reference sequence). CDR3 region: CASSPTLTGYYGYTF. CDR3 DNA: TGTGCCAGCAGCCCTACCCTCACAGGCTACTATGGCTACACCTTC.

This chain joins TRBV11-1 and TRBJ2-7; D unresolved. V lost 3 bases, J lost 2 bases, and 14 bases lay in between. The germline V gene encodes CDR1 SGHAT and CDR2 FQDESV (reference sequence). The CDR3 consists of 15 residues. DNA of the CDR3: TGTGCCAGCAGCTTCGCCGTGGGCTATCCCTACGAGCAGTACTTC. Protein: CASSFAVGYPYEQYF.

This clone was recorded once. CDR3 protein: CASSSHLTEAFF. DNA for the CDR3: TGTGCCAGCAGCTCCCACCTAACTGAAGCTTTCTTT. The chain has TRBV7-9 and TRBJ1-1; D is uncertain. The length of the CDR3 is 12 residues. The germline V gene has CDR1 SEHNR and CDR2 FQNEAQ (reference sequence). Trimming shortened V by 4 bases and J by 5 bases, and 8 bases separated the two germline ends.

This chain joins TRBV5-4 and TRBJ2-3; possible D gene TRBD2, 6 bases. Germline V gene lookup returns CDR1 SGHNT and CDR2 YYREEE (reference sequence). Trimming shortened V by 4 bases and J by 2 bases, and 11 bases separated the two germline ends. The CDR3 length is 14 residues. The CDR3 loop is CASSGAGYTDTQYF. DNA for the CDR3: TGTGCCAGCAGCGGGGCGGGGTACACAGATACGCAGTATTTT. The entire variable domain, with the rest obtained from reference TRBV5-4 and TRBJ2-3, is as follows: ETGVTQSPTHLIKTRGQQVTLRCSSQSGHNTVSWYQQALGQGPQFIFQYYREEENGRGNFPPRFSGLQFPNYSSELNVNALELDDSALYLCASSGAGYTDTQYFGPGTRLTVL.

The chain uses TRBV7-9 and TRBJ1-1, with D unresolved. The CDR3 contains 13 residues. CDR1 is SEHNR, CDR2 FQNEAQ, per germline (reference sequence). Trimming left V 8 bases short and J 7 bases short, with 17 bases between. CDR3 region: CASYSMTAIEAFF. DNA of the CDR3: TGTGCCAGCTACTCCATGACTGCTATTGAAGCTTTCTTT.

The chain carries TRBV28 and TRBJ2-5; TRBD1 matches at 12 bases. With 6 bases clipped from V and 5 bases from J, the junction kept 10 bases outside the gene matches. Germline loops: CDR1 MDHEN, CDR2 SYDVKM. The CDR3 is made up of 16 amino acids. The CDR3 loop is CASSSPRGQGAETQYF. DNA for the CDR3: TGTGCCAGCAGCTCCCCCCGGGGACAGGGGGCGGAGACCCAGTACTTC.

The genes are TRBV6-5 and TRBJ2-7; 9 bases fit TRBD2. The germline V gene has CDR1 MNHEY and CDR2 SVGAGI. With V trimmed by 2 bases and J by 3 bases, 8 bases remained unmatched. CDR3 length equals 16 residues. CDR3 coding DNA: TGTGCCAGCAGTTACGGTAGCGGGAGAGCGTACTACGAGCAGTACTTC. Protein product: CASSYGSGRAYYEQYF.

The V gene is TRBV9, the J gene TRBJ2-5; D may be TRBD1 (5 bases). The CDR3 runs to 14 residues. Deletions cut 4 bases from V and 5 bases from J, with 15 bases between. The germline gives CDR1 SGDLS, CDR2 YYNGEE. The CDR3 spells CASSPQAGWETQYF. The CDR3 nucleotides are TGTGCCAGCAGCCCACAGGCTGGATGGGAGACCCAGTACTTC.

The V call is TRBV6-5, the J call TRBJ1-2; D remains ambiguous. Per the germline V gene, CDR1 is MNHEY and CDR2 is SVGAGI. The CDR3 covers 14 residues. V was shortened by 0 bases and J by 2 bases, with 7 bases between the two germline ends. CDR3 sequence reads: CASSYSPRNYGYTF. CDR3 nucleotides: TGTGCCAGCAGTTACTCTCCGCGCAACTATGGCTACACCTTC.

This rearrangement joins TRBV30 to TRBJ2-6, with a tentative D call TRBD1 (5 bases). The V end was cut by 3 bases, the J end by 12 bases, with 18 bases between. The CDR3 has 14 residues. CDR1 is GTSNPN, CDR2 SVGIG, per germline (reference sequence). The CDR3, as DNA: TGTGCCTGGAGCTTTGGACACCCAGTAGCCGTCCTGACTTTC. Translated: CAWSFGHPVAVLTF. Full variable domain (remainder filled in from reference TRBV30 and TRBJ2-6): SQTIHQWPATLVQPVGSPLSLECTVEGTSNPNLYWYRQAAGRGLQLLFYSVGIGQISSEVPQNLSASRPQDRQFILSSKKLLLSDSGFYLCAWSFGHPVAVLTFGAGSRLTVL.

The chain recombines TRBV19 with TRBJ1-5; the D is unclear. The V and J ends lost 2 bases and 0 bases respectively, with 8 bases between them. Germline V lookup: CDR1 LNHDA, CDR2 SQIVND (reference sequence). The CDR3 covers 15 residues. As DNA, the CDR3 is TGTGCCAGTAGTATAATCAGATATAGCAATCAGCCCCAGCATTTT. It yields the protein CASSIIRYSNQPQHF.

Worth noting for this clone: Other DNA variants within this sample encode the same CDR3. The rearrangement links TRBV30 to TRBJ1-5, with 9 bases aligning to TRBD1. In germline, CDR1 is GTSNPN, CDR2 SVGIG (reference sequence). With V trimmed by 2 bases and J by 3 bases, 8 bases remained unmatched. The CDR3 loop spans 16 amino acids. For the CDR3, the DNA is TGTGCCTGGAGTTACCGAGACAGGGGGTACAATCAGCCCCAGCATTTT. This translates into CAWSYRDRGYNQPQHF.

This rearrangement joins TRBV25-1 to TRBJ1-5, with D possibly TRBD1 on 5 matching bases. The V gene lost 0 bases and the J gene lost 7 bases, with 16 bases spanning the gap. This CDR3 region has 16 residues. Germline CDR1 reads MGHDK; CDR2 reads SYGVNS. The CDR3 region is CASSEYKGGGVQPQHF. The CDR3 nucleotides are TGTGCCAGCAGTGAATACAAGGGTGGGGGGGTCCAGCCCCAGCATTTT.

The rearrangement links TRBV5-1 to TRBJ1-1; D gene ambiguous. Trimming removed 3 bases from V and 3 bases from J, with 15 bases in between. Germline CDR1 and CDR2: SGHRS and YFSETQ. The CDR3 is made up of 15 amino acids. CDR3 residues: CASSSPPTGYTEAFF. For the CDR3, the DNA is TGCGCCAGCAGCTCGCCCCCGACCGGGTACACTGAAGCTTTCTTT.

This chain connects TRBV7-3 to TRBJ2-1; a possible D gene is TRBD2 (6 bases). This CDR3 is 16 amino acids long. Germline V gene sequence: CDR1 SGHTA, CDR2 FQGTGA. Trimming left V 0 bases short and J 3 bases short, with 12 bases between. The CDR3 loop is CASSLTLSGFYNEQFF. For the CDR3, the DNA is TGTGCCAGCAGCTTAACGCTAAGCGGGTTCTACAATGAGCAGTTCTTC.

The V and J genes are TRBV27 and TRBJ2-5; a possible D gene is TRBD2 (5 bases). The CDR3 has 15 residues. Per germline, CDR1 MNHEY and CDR2 SMNVEV (reference sequence). V lost 9 bases and J 2 bases, leaving 19 bases between the germline ends. CDR3 sequence (DNA): TGTGCCAGTCGAGGTGTGGGAGAGGTTCAAGAGACCCAGTACTTC. Its translation: CASRGVGEVQETQYF.

The chain carries TRBV5-1 and TRBJ2-7; TRBD1 agrees at 9 bases. Germline V CDR1 and CDR2: SGHRS, YFSETQ. The V gene end was trimmed by 4 bases and the J gene end by 5 bases; junction bases not matched to a gene: 7. The CDR3 sequence is 14 residues long. CDR3 sequence reads: CASSTGQGVHEQYF. Written as DNA, the CDR3 is TGCGCCAGCAGCACGGGACAGGGAGTCCACGAGCAGTACTTC.

V and J are TRBV7-6 and TRBJ2-7, with D perhaps TRBD1 (6 bases). Per the germline V gene, CDR1 is SGHVS and CDR2 is FNYEAQ. There are 15 residues in the CDR3. V lost 5 bases and J 3 bases, leaving 17 bases between the germline ends. CDR3 sequence reads: CASSRTGQTGYEQYF. The DNA of the CDR3 is TGTGCCAGCAGCCGAACTGGACAGACAGGCTACGAGCAGTACTTC. The full variable domain, its missing parts supplied by reference TRBV7-6 and TRBJ2-7, is GAGVSQSPRYKVTKRGQDVALRCDPISGHVSLYWYRQALGQGPEFLTYFNYEAQQDKSGLPNDRFSAERPEGSISTLTIQRTEQRDSAMYRCASSRTGQTGYEQYFGPGTRLTVT.

This clone was observed a few times. V is TRBV5-6 and J is TRBJ1-4, with 8 bases matching TRBD1. After removal of 1 base from V and 4 bases from J, the junction contained 6 bases not matched to a gene. The CDR3 consists of 16 residues. Germline CDR1 and CDR2: SGHDT and YYEEEE. The CDR3 spells CASSLTLTGDNEKLFF. For the CDR3, the DNA is TGTGCCAGCAGCTTGACATTGACAGGGGATAATGAAAAACTGTTTTTT.

V gene TRBV6-1 combines with J gene TRBJ2-3, with TRBD1 matching 8 bases. Germline CDR1 and CDR2: MNHNS and SASEGT. The J segment lost 4 bases and the V segment lost 3 bases, leaving 6 bases of the junction unmatched. The CDR3 totals 15 residues. This CDR3 reads CASSEAAGGADTQYF. Written as DNA, the CDR3 is TGTGCCAGCAGTGAGGCGGCAGGGGGCGCAGATACGCAGTATTTT.